The entry that follows covers one T cell receptor beta chain sequence. The table came from immunoSEQ multiplex PCR; TCRdb's copy has only in-frame clones and leaves some out. This table has around 250,000 clones, roughly 80% appearing once. The record originates from a study of control samples from healthy donors and cancer patients. V was pared by 3 bases and J by 5 bases, with 9 bases between. Germline CDR1 and CDR2: SGHKS and YYEKEE (reference sequence). There are 14 residues in the CDR3. The sequence was obtained from a woman between 55 and 75 years old with lung cancer. Sequenced sample: PBMCs. This chain uses TRBV5-5 with TRBJ1-6; D is unclear. In DNA form, the CDR3 reads TGTGCCAGCAGCTCACCGGAGCATAATTCACCCCTCCACTTT. It codes for CASSSPEHNSPLHF.